This TCR beta chain was identified in a study of OX40 agonist ivuxolimab in advanced cancers. With regard to the full study: Ivuxolimab was an agonistic, fully human IgG2 monoclonal antibody directed against OX40 (CD134), a costimulatory receptor. The point of sequencing TCRbeta in the periphery was to test whether ivuxolimab changed TCR sequence diversity and drove clonal T-cell expansion. The dose-escalation cohort was around 84% male with a mean age of 60 years, ranging from about 20 to 85. Of the approximately 50 dose-escalation patients, hepatocellular carcinoma was present in 19, melanoma in approximately 15, renal cell carcinoma in 9 and head and neck cancer in 9. Patients were allowed to have had prior anti-PD-1, anti-PD-L1 or anti-CTLA-4 therapy, and approximately 40% of the dose-escalation patients had previously received checkpoint inhibitors. Intravenous ivuxolimab was administered to patients every 2 weeks at six dose levels: 0.01, 0.1, 0.3, 1.5, 3 and 10 mg/kg. Partial responses occurred in three dose-escalation patients, of whom one had hepatocellular carcinoma and two had cutaneous melanoma. The paper describes the monotherapy dose-escalation part (N of about 55 patients) of the phase I trial of ivuxolimab. Overall study results and their limits: Which antigens the clonally expanded peripheral T cells were specific for was not determined. Low levels of normalized T-cell clonal expansion were also shown by some nonresponding patients. After ivuxolimab, more expanded clones were found on average in CD8+ T cells than in CD4+ T cells. Partial responders in the 0.1-3.0 mg/kg groups had among the lowest normalized peripheral clonal expansion, especially among CD8+ T cells. At doses from 0.1 to 3.0 mg/kg, clonal expansion was seen in both CD4+ and CD8+ blood T cells between baseline and week 6.

Based on the germline V gene, the CDR1 and CDR2 sequences are SGHRS and YFSETQ. Taken from cysteine to phenylalanine, the CDR3 has 15 residues. Of the read, only the CDR3 DNA is kept; its 45 bases are in frame from base 1. V and J lose 0 bases and 0 bases, and a span of 7 bases separates them. Genomic DNA was isolated from the sorted cells so that the TCRbeta CDR3 region could be sequenced. The immunoSEQ Assay was used for sequencing of TCRbeta CDR3 regions. TCRdb stores this immuneACCESS table with in-frame sequences only. Part of the clones is absent; in the studies checked, under half of the shortfall reflects unresolved V genes, and no reason is known for the rest. This sample lists over 60,000 clones; 85% were detected once. The top ten constitute 3.5% to 4.5% of the sample. Of note for this clone: What this receptor recognizes is not known. No much larger clone exists at a distance of one base, and base qualities are not known.

Patients with a history of autoimmune disease or receiving systemic immunosuppression were excluded from the trial. Peripheral blood for TCR sequencing was drawn from every dose cohort at baseline, at cycle 4 day 1 and at cycle 7 day 1. The samples were taken from a phase I, first-in-human, multicenter, open-label dose-escalation trial of ivuxolimab. Adults with locally advanced or metastatic melanoma, renal cell carcinoma, hepatocellular carcinoma or head and neck squamous cell carcinoma were enrolled in the trial. CD4+ and CD8+ T cells were sorted separately from peripheral blood before TCR sequencing.

This clonotype was obtained from an adult with an advanced solid tumor such as melanoma, head and neck, liver or kidney cancer. The sample in question was CD4+ or CD8+ T cells sorted from blood, obtained in a trial of the OX40 agonist ivuxolimab. Recombination linked TRBV5-1 to TRBJ1-3; the D gene cannot be resolved reliably. In nucleotide form, the sequence is TGCGCCAGCAGCTTGGCACCAGGCTCTGGAAACACCATATATTTT. This codes for CASSLAPGSGNTIYF.